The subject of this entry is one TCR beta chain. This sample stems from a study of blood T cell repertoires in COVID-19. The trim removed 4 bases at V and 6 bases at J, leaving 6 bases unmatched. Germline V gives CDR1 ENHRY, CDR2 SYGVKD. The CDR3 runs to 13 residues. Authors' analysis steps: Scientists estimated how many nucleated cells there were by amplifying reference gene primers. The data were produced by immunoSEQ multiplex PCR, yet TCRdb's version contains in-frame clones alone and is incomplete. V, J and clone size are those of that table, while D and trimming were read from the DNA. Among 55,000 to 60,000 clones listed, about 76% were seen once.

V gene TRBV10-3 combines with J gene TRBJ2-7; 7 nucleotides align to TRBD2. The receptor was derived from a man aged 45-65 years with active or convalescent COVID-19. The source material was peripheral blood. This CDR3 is CAISGGGRIEQYF. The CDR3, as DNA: TGTGCCATCAGTGGGGGGGGGAGAATCGAGCAGTACTTC.